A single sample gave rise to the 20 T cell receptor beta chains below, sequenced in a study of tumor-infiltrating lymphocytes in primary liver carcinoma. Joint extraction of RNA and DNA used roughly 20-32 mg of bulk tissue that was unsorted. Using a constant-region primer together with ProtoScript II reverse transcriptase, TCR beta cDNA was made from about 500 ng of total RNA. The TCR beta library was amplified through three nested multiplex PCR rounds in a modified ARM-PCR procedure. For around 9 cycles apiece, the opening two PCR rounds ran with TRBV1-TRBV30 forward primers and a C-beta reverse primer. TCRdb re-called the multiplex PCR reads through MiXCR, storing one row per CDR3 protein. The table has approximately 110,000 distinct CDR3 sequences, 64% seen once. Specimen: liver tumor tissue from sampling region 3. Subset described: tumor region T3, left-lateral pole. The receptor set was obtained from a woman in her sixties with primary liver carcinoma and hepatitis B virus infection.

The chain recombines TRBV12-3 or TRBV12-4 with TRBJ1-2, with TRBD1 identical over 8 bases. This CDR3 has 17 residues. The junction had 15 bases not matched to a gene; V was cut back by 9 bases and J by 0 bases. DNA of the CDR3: TGTGCCAGTAGCACAAACAGGGGGAGACCGACTAACTATGGCTACACCTTC. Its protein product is CASSTNRGRPTNYGYTF.

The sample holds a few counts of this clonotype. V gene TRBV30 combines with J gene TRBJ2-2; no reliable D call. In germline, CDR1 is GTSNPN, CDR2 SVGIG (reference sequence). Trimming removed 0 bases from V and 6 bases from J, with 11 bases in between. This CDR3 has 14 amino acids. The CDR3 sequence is CAWSVGLSAGELFF. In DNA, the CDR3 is TGTGCCTGGAGTGTAGGGCTATCTGCCGGGGAGCTGTTTTTT.

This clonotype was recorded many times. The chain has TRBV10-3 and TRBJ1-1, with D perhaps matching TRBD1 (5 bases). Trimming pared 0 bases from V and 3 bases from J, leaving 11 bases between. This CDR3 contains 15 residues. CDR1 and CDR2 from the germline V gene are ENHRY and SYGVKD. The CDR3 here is CAISESQGIDTEAFF. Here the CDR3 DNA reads TGTGCCATCAGTGAGTCCCAGGGCATCGACACTGAAGCTTTCTTT.

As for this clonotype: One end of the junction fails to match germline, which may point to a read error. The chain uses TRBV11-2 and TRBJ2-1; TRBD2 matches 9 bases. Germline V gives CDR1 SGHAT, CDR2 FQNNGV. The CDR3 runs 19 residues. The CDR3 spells CASSLESGGRALTYSERFF. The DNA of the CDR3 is TGTGCCAGCAGCTTGGAATCGGGCGGGAGGGCCTTGACCTACAGTGAGCGGTTCTTC.

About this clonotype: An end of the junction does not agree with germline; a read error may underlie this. CDR3 sequence reads: CSLDREGRGSEQFF. DNA of the CDR3: TGCAGCCTTGACCGGGAAGGTAGGGGAAGTGAGCAGTTCTTC. V usage is TRBV29-1 and J usage is TRBJ2-1; TRBD1 or TRBD2 may be the D gene (5 bases each). This CDR3 has 14 residues. Germline V gives CDR1 SQVTM, CDR2 ANQGSEA.

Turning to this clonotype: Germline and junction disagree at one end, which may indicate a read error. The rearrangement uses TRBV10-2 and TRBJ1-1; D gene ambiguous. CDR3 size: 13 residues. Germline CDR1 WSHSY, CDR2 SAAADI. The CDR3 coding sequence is TGCGCCAGTACCCCCAGTGGGAACACTGAAGCTTCCTTT. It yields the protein CASTPSGNTEASF.

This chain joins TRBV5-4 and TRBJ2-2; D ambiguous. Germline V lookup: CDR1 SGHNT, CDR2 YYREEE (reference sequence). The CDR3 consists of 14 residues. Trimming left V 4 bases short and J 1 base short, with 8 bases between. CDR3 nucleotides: TGTGCCAGCAGCCTTCCTATGAACACCGGGGAGCTGTTTTTT. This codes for CASSLPMNTGELFF.

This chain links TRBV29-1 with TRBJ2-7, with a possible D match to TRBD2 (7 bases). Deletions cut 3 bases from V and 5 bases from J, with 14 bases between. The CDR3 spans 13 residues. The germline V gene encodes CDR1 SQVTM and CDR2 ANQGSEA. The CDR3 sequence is CSVEGGLVDEQYF. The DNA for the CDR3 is TGCAGCGTTGAGGGGGGGCTTGTGGACGAGCAGTACTTC.

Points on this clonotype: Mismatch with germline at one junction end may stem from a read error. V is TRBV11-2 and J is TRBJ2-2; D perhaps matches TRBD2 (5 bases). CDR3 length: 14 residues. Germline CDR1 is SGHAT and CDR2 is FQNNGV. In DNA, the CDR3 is TGTGACAGCAGGCCGAGCCTTGACACCGGGATGCTGTTTTTT. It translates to CDSRPSLDTGMLFF.

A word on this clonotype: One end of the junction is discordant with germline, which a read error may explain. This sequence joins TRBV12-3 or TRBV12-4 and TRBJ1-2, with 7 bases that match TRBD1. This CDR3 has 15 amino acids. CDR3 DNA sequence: TGTGTCAGCAGTTTAATCCAGGGAGGGGGCTATGGCTACGCTTTC. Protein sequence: CVSSLIQGGGYGYAF.

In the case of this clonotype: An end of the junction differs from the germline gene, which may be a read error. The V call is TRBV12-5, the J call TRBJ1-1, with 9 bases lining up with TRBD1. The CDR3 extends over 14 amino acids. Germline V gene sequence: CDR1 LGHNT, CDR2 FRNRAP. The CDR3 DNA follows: TGTCCTAGTGGTTTGGACAGGGGACACACTGGAGCTTTCTTT. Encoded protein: CPSGLDRGHTGAFF. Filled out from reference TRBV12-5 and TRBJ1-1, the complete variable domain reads DARVTQTPRHKVTEMGQEVTMRCQPILGHNTVFWYRQTMMQGLELLAYFRNRAPLDDSGMPKDRFSAEMPDATLATLKIQPSEPRDSAVYFCPSGLDRGHTGAFFGQGTRLTVV.

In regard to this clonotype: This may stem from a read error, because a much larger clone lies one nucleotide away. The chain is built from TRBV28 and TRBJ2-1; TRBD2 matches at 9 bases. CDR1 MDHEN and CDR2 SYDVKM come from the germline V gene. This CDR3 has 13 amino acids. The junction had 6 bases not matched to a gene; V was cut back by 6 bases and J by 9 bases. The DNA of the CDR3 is TGTGCCAGCAGCCTCGGGACTAGCTGTGAGCAGTTCTTC. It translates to CASSLGTSCEQFF.

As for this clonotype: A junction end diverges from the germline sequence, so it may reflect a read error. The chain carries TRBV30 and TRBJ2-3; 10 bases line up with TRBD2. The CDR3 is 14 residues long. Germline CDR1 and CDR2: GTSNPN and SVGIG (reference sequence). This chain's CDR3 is CVWDSGRSADAQYF. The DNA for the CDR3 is TGTGTCTGGGATAGCGGGAGGTCGGCAGATGCGCAGTATTTT.

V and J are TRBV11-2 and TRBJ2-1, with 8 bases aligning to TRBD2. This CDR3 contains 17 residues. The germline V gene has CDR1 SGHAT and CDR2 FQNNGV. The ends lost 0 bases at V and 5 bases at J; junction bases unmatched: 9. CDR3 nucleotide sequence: TGTGCCAGCAGCTTAGATCAGAGACTAGCGAGAGACAATGAGCAGTTCTTC. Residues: CASSLDQRLARDNEQFF.

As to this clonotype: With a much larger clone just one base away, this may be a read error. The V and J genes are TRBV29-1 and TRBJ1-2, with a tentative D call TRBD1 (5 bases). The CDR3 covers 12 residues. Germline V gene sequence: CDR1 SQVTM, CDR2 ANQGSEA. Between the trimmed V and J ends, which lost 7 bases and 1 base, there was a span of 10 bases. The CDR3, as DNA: TGCAGCGCTGGGGACTGTAACTATGGCTACACCTTC. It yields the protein CSAGDCNYGYTF. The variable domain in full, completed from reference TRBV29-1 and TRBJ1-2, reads SAVISQKPSRDICQRGTSLTIQCQVDSQVTMMFWYRQQPGQSLTLIATANQGSEATYESGFVIDKFPISRPNLTFSTLTVSNMSPEDSSIYLCSAGDCNYGYTFGSGTRLTVV.

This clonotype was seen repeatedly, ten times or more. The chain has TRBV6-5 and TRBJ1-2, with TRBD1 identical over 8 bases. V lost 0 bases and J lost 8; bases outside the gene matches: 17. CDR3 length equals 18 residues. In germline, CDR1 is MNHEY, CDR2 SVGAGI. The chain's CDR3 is CASSYSIGAGGFSGGYTF. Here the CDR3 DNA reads TGTGCCAGCAGTTACTCGATTGGTGCAGGGGGCTTTTCGGGGGGCTACACCTTC.

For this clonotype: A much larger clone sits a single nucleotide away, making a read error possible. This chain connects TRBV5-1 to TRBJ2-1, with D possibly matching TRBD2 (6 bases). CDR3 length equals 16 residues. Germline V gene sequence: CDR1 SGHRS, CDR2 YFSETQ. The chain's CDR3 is CASSLLGSSAYNGQFF. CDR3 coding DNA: TGCGCCAGCAGCTTACTCGGGAGTAGCGCCTACAATGGGCAGTTCTTC.

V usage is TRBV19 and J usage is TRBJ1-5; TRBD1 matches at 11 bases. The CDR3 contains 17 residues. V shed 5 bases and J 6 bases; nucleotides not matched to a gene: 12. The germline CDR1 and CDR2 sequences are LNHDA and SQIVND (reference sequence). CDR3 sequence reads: CASSPLPGQGASQPQHF. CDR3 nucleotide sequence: TGTGCCAGTAGTCCCCTTCCCGGACAGGGGGCGTCTCAGCCCCAGCATTTT. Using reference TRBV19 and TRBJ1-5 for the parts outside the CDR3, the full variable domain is DGGITQSPKYLFRKEGQNVTLSCEQNLNHDAMYWYRQDPGQGLRLIYYSQIVNDFQKGDIAEGYSVSREKKESFPLTVTSAQKNPTAFYLCASSPLPGQGASQPQHFGDGTRLSIL.

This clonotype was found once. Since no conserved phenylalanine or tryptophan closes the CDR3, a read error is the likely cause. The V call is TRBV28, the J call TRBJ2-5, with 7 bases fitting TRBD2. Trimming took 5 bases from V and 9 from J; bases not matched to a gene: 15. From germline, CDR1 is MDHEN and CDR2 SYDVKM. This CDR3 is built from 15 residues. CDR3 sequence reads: CASSPRGRLGGAQYS. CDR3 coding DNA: TGTGCCAGCAGTCCTAGGGGTAGATTGGGGGGGGCCCAGTACTCC.

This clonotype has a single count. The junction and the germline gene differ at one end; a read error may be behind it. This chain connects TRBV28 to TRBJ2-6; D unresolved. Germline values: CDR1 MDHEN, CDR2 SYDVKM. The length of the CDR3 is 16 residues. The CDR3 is CASSSRVRSRANVLTF. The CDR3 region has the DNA TGTGCCAGCAGTTCCCGGGTCCGCTCTAGGGCCAACGTCCTGACTTTC.